These 10 T cell receptor beta chains were all obtained from the same sample, sequenced in a study of shared clonotypes between healthy human individuals (dated by TCRdb to 2020 to 2022). Libraries were constructed by the immunoSEQ multiplex PCR assay. Sourced from immuneACCESS, this table was stored by TCRdb with only in-frame sequences that have V and J called. A share of the clones is absent; for the studies checked, an unresolved V gene accounts for under half, and the remainder has no known explanation. The table for this sample lists about 690,000 clones; roughly 91% of them were counted only once. The ten most abundant clones make up about 34% of the sample. Sequences were obtained from memory CD8+ T cells from PBMCs. This sample's cell subset or site label indicates: CD45RO+ cells pooled with CCR7-negative TemRA cells. Every receptor here comes from a man aged 18-30 years in good health. Some clones in this sample may be carry-over from other donors' samples.

This clone was seen a few times. This chain joins TRBV6-4 and TRBJ2-7, with TRBD2 identical over 8 bases. The CDR3 runs to 15 residues. Unmatched junction bases numbered 4, after V lost 0 bases and J lost 3 bases. CDR1 is MRHNA and CDR2 is SNTAGT in the germline V gene. The DNA for the CDR3 is TGTGCCAGCAGTGACTCGAGCGGGGGCAACTACGAGCAGTACTTC. Protein sequence: CASSDSSGGNYEQYF.

The gene calls are TRBV4-3 and TRBJ2-5; D gene unclear. The CDR3 totals 13 residues. V was cut by 1 base and J by 1 base, with 4 bases left in between. Germline V CDR1 and CDR2: LGHNA, YSLEER. CDR3 DNA sequence: TGCGCCAGCAGCCAAGGACTCCAAGAGACCCAGTACTTC. Protein product: CASSQGLQETQYF.

V usage is TRBV27 and J usage is TRBJ2-3, with 7 bases matching TRBD2. V was clipped by 3 bases and J by 3 bases; unmatched bases: 12. This CDR3 comprises 17 residues. From germline, CDR1 is MNHEY and CDR2 SMNVEV (reference sequence). Here the CDR3 reads CASSFLGGAGPTDTQYF. The CDR3 DNA is TGTGCCAGCAGTTTCCTTGGCGGAGCGGGGCCGACAGATACGCAGTATTTT.

J is TRBJ2-7 and V is TRBV19; 8 nucleotides align to TRBD2. This CDR3 spans 15 amino acids. Germline values: CDR1 LNHDA, CDR2 SQIVND (reference sequence). V lost 3 bases and J lost 3; bases outside the gene matches: 7. The DNA of the CDR3 is TGTGCCAGTAGTATGGGTCCAGCGGGAGTCTACGAGCAGTACTTC. Translating it yields CASSMGPAGVYEQYF.

This rearrangement joins TRBV4-3 to TRBJ2-1; 11 bases fit TRBD2. The CDR3 sequence is 19 residues long. Germline CDR1 is LGHNA and CDR2 is YSLEER. Germline trimming cut 4 bases from V and 0 bases from J; bases unmatched to any gene: 11. CDR3 nucleotide sequence: TGCGCCAGCAGCCTTGTCGGGACTAGCGGTGGGGGCTCCTACAATGAGCAGTTCTTC. Translated: CASSLVGTSGGGSYNEQFF.

The DNA of the CDR3 is TGTGCCAGCAGTACGGGACTAGAGGATATCTACGAGCAGTACTTC. This codes for CASSTGLEDIYEQYF. The chain carries TRBV28 and TRBJ2-7; TRBD2 aligns across 8 bases. CDR1 is MDHEN and CDR2 is SYDVKM in the germline V gene. The CDR3 covers 15 residues. V gave up 5 bases and J gave up 3 bases; unmatched junction bases: 9.

With respect to this clone: Other DNA variants within this sample encode the same CDR3. V and J are TRBV7-9 and TRBJ2-7; D not resolved. Germline loops: CDR1 SEHNR, CDR2 FQNEAQ (reference sequence). The CDR3 loop spans 14 amino acids. The V and J ends lost 3 bases and 0 bases respectively, with 9 bases between them. CDR3 nucleotides: TGTGCCAGCAGCTTGGACGGAAACTCCTACGAGCAGTACTTC. Protein: CASSLDGNSYEQYF. Full variable domain (rest looked up from reference TRBV7-9 and TRBJ2-7): DTGVSQNPRHKITKRGQNVTFRCDPISEHNRLYWYRQTLGQGPEFLTYFQNEAQLEKSRLLSDRFSAERPKGSFSTLEIQRTEQGDSAMYLCASSLDGNSYEQYFGPGTRLTVT.

This clone was seen a single time. The chain has TRBV28 and TRBJ2-1, with 10 bases aligning to TRBD2. The V gene's germline CDR1 is MDHEN and CDR2 SYDVKM. V gave up 7 bases and J gave up 7 bases; unmatched junction bases: 10. This CDR3 region has 15 residues. In nucleotides, the CDR3 is TGTGCCAGCACCTTTGGCAGCGGGGGGGGAAATGAGCAGTTCTTC. It yields the protein CASTFGSGGGNEQFF.

The rearrangement joins TRBV27 to TRBJ2-7; D tentatively fits TRBD1 or TRBD2 (5 bases each). Germline V gene sequence: CDR1 MNHEY, CDR2 SMNVEV (reference sequence). The CDR3 length is 14 residues. Trimming left V 2 bases short and J 2 bases short, with 10 bases between. The CDR3 DNA reads TGTGCCAGCAGTTTACGGGGCCCAGCCTACGAGCAGTACTTC. Its translation: CASSLRGPAYEQYF.

This rearrangement joins TRBV5-1 to TRBJ2-5, with 10 bases lining up with TRBD1. V shed 4 bases, J shed 5 bases, and the junction held 5 bases outside the gene matches. Germline assignment: CDR1 SGHRS and CDR2 YFSETQ. This CDR3 region has 14 residues. The CDR3 loop is CASSRTGGEETQYF. CDR3 DNA: TGCGCCAGCAGCAGGACAGGGGGGGAGGAGACCCAGTACTTC. Full variable domain (remainder filled in from reference TRBV5-1 and TRBJ2-5): KAGVTQTPRYLIKTRGQQVTLSCSPISGHRSVSWYQQTPGQGLQFLFEYFSETQRNKGNFPGRFSGRQFSNSRSEMNVSTLELGDSALYLCASSRTGGEETQYFGPGTRLLVL.